The rows below give T cell receptor beta chains drawn from one sample of a study of shared clonotypes between healthy human individuals. Profiled with immunoSEQ multiplex PCR; TCRdb holds only in-frame clones, not every one. This sample has about 2 million clones, with about 95% found just once. Sequenced sample: naive CD8+ T cells sorted from blood. The receptor source for this set is a man between 18 and 35 years old in good health. Both conserved end residues are part of each CDR3. Fields, in order: J gene, D gene, clone size, V gene, CDR3 protein, CDR3 DNA. D genes are given only for firm matches. Clone sizes are given selectively: once, few, many, or a class where the clone is expanded.

j_gene: TRBJ1-2
d_gene: TRBD1
abundance: -
v_gene: TRBV7-9
CDR3aa: CASSSPMPDRGGGYGYTF
CDR3nt: TGTGCCAGCAGCTCTCCAATGCCTGACAGGGGAGGAGGCTATGGCTACACCTTC

j_gene: TRBJ1-1
d_gene: -
abundance: -
v_gene: TRBV2
CDR3aa: CASSGDWPGTEAFF
CDR3nt: TGTGCCAGCAGTGGGGATTGGCCGGGGACTGAAGCTTTCTTT

j_gene: TRBJ2-3
d_gene: -
abundance: -
v_gene: TRBV4-1
CDR3aa: CASSHPLSSDTQYF
CDR3nt: TGCGCCAGCAGCCATCCCCTTAGCTCAGATACGCAGTATTTT

j_gene: TRBJ2-1
d_gene: -
abundance: -
v_gene: TRBV28
CDR3aa: CASLRDTENNEQFF
CDR3nt: TGTGCCAGCTTACGGGACACCGAAAACAATGAGCAGTTCTTC

j_gene: TRBJ2-7
d_gene: -
abundance: -
v_gene: TRBV27
CDR3aa: CASSLSSVYEQYF
CDR3nt: TGTGCCAGCAGTTTATCATCGGTCTACGAGCAGTACTTC

j_gene: TRBJ2-7
d_gene: -
abundance: -
v_gene: TRBV7-9
CDR3aa: CASSLPGGSEQYF
CDR3nt: TGTGCCAGCAGCCTCCCAGGAGGGTCCGAGCAGTACTTC

j_gene: TRBJ2-4
d_gene: TRBD1
abundance: few
v_gene: TRBV28
CDR3aa: CASSPGQGGYIQYF
CDR3nt: TGTGCCAGCAGTCCAGGACAGGGCGGGTACATTCAGTACTTC

j_gene: TRBJ1-5
d_gene: -
abundance: -
v_gene: TRBV2
CDR3aa: CASSVDSYSNQPQHF
CDR3nt: TGTGCCAGCAGTGTGGACAGTTATAGCAATCAGCCCCAGCATTTT

j_gene: TRBJ2-4
d_gene: -
abundance: -
v_gene: TRBV5-4
CDR3aa: CASSSTQTVNIQYF
CDR3nt: TGTGCCAGCAGCTCGACGCAGACAGTAAACATTCAGTACTTC

j_gene: TRBJ1-5
d_gene: -
abundance: few
v_gene: TRBV30
CDR3aa: CAWNQVYNQPQHF
CDR3nt: TGTGCCTGGAACCAGGTTTACAATCAGCCCCAGCATTTT

j_gene: TRBJ2-5
d_gene: TRBD2
abundance: -
v_gene: TRBV10-3
CDR3aa: CAISEAGVQTQYF
CDR3nt: TGTGCCATCAGTGAGGCGGGAGTACAGACCCAGTACTTC

j_gene: TRBJ2-7
d_gene: -
abundance: -
v_gene: TRBV27
CDR3aa: CATGSGSHYEQYF
CDR3nt: TGTGCCACCGGATCAGGGAGCCACTACGAGCAGTACTTC

j_gene: TRBJ2-5
d_gene: -
abundance: -
v_gene: TRBV2
CDR3aa: CASSLKGNTETQYF
CDR3nt: TGTGCCAGCAGTTTAAAGGGGAACACGGAGACCCAGTACTTC

j_gene: TRBJ2-3
d_gene: TRBD2
abundance: -
v_gene: TRBV6-5
CDR3aa: CASSLLAGTDTQYF
CDR3nt: TGTGCCAGCAGTCTACTAGCGGGCACAGATACGCAGTATTTT

j_gene: TRBJ2-5
d_gene: TRBD1
abundance: -
v_gene: TRBV5-1
CDR3aa: CASSFGQGQETQYF
CDR3nt: TGCGCCAGCAGCTTTGGACAGGGCCAAGAGACCCAGTACTTC

j_gene: TRBJ2-7
d_gene: -
abundance: -
v_gene: TRBV6-1
CDR3aa: CASSEGRFYEQYF
CDR3nt: TGTGCCAGCAGTGAAGGACGGTTCTACGAGCAGTACTTC

j_gene: TRBJ1-6
d_gene: -
abundance: once
v_gene: TRBV7-9
CDR3aa: CASSPSGAQSGYYNSPLHF
CDR3nt: TGTGCCAGCAGCCCCAGCGGGGCGCAGAGCGGGTACTATAATTCACCCCTCCACTTT

j_gene: TRBJ2-7
d_gene: -
abundance: -
v_gene: TRBV6-5
CDR3aa: CASSSGDYEQYF
CDR3nt: TGTGCCAGCAGTTCCGGGGATTACGAGCAGTACTTC

j_gene: TRBJ2-1
d_gene: TRBD1
abundance: -
v_gene: TRBV2
CDR3aa: CASGLLPGQEGLKDSYNEQFF
CDR3nt: TGTGCCAGCGGGCTACTTCCCGGACAGGAAGGGTTAAAGGACTCCTACAATGAGCAGTTCTTC

j_gene: TRBJ2-5
d_gene: -
abundance: -
v_gene: TRBV13
CDR3aa: CASSLVMGGGETQYF
CDR3nt: TGTGCCAGCAGCTTAGTGATGGGGGGCGGAGAGACCCAGTACTTC

j_gene: TRBJ1-5
d_gene: -
abundance: -
v_gene: TRBV19
CDR3aa: CASSIVSGQPQHF
CDR3nt: TGTGCCAGTAGTATAGTGTCGGGTCAGCCCCAGCATTTT

j_gene: TRBJ2-7
d_gene: TRBD1
abundance: -
v_gene: TRBV6-5
CDR3aa: CASSYSSGQKTYEQYF
CDR3nt: TGTGCCAGCAGTTACTCTTCGGGACAGAAAACCTACGAGCAGTACTTC

j_gene: TRBJ1-3
d_gene: -
abundance: -
v_gene: TRBV7-8
CDR3aa: CASSVQGTGNTIYF
CDR3nt: TGTGCCAGCTCCGTTCAGGGAACTGGAAACACCATATATTTT

j_gene: TRBJ1-1
d_gene: -
abundance: once
v_gene: TRBV30
CDR3aa: CAWSAPPLEAFF
CDR3nt: TGTGCCTGGAGTGCACCCCCCCTTGAAGCTTTCTTT

j_gene: TRBJ2-7
d_gene: -
abundance: -
v_gene: TRBV4-3
CDR3aa: CASSQAHTDFSSEQYF
CDR3nt: TGCGCCAGCAGCCAAGCCCACACGGACTTTTCGTCCGAGCAGTACTTC

j_gene: TRBJ2-7
d_gene: -
abundance: -
v_gene: TRBV11-3
CDR3aa: CASSLEGTSYEQYF
CDR3nt: TGTGCCAGCAGCTTAGAGGGCACCTCCTACGAGCAGTACTTC

j_gene: TRBJ2-7
d_gene: TRBD1
abundance: once
v_gene: TRBV9
CDR3aa: CASSVTGASSYEQYF
CDR3nt: TGTGCCAGCAGCGTGACAGGGGCTAGCTCCTACGAGCAGTACTTC

j_gene: TRBJ2-7
d_gene: -
abundance: -
v_gene: TRBV27
CDR3aa: CASSLERGGSSYEQYF
CDR3nt: TGTGCCAGCAGCCTCGAGCGTGGGGGCAGCTCCTACGAGCAGTACTTC

j_gene: TRBJ1-4
d_gene: TRBD1
abundance: -
v_gene: TRBV7-6
CDR3aa: CASSLYQGAVTGELFF
CDR3nt: TGTGCCAGCAGCTTATATCAGGGGGCTGTAACGGGAGAACTGTTTTTT

j_gene: TRBJ2-7
d_gene: TRBD2
abundance: -
v_gene: TRBV7-8
CDR3aa: CASSSRGRAGEQYF
CDR3nt: TGTGCCAGCAGCTCACGGGGGAGGGCAGGCGAGCAGTACTTC

j_gene: TRBJ2-5
d_gene: -
abundance: -
v_gene: TRBV7-8
CDR3aa: CASSFLDPKETQYF
CDR3nt: TGTGCCAGCAGCTTCTTGGACCCGAAAGAGACCCAGTACTTC

j_gene: TRBJ1-6
d_gene: -
abundance: -
v_gene: TRBV23-1
CDR3aa: CASSPGRGFKNSPLHF
CDR3nt: TGCGCCAGCAGTCCCGGGAGGGGGTTTAAAAATTCACCCCTCCACTTT

j_gene: TRBJ2-5
d_gene: -
abundance: -
v_gene: TRBV28
CDR3aa: CASSLGQIETQYF
CDR3nt: TGTGCCAGCAGTTTGGGCCAGATAGAGACCCAGTACTTC

j_gene: TRBJ2-3
d_gene: -
abundance: -
v_gene: TRBV28
CDR3aa: CASTRLITDTQYF
CDR3nt: TGTGCCAGCACCCGACTGATCACAGATACGCAGTATTTT

j_gene: TRBJ2-7
d_gene: -
abundance: -
v_gene: TRBV7-2
CDR3aa: CASSLAGLTYEQYF
CDR3nt: TGTGCCAGCAGCTTAGCGGGTCTAACCTACGAGCAGTACTTC

j_gene: TRBJ2-7
d_gene: -
abundance: once
v_gene: TRBV7-9
CDR3aa: CASTQDRGNSYEQYF
CDR3nt: TGTGCCAGCACCCAAGACCGGGGGAATTCCTACGAGCAGTACTTC

j_gene: TRBJ2-6
d_gene: -
abundance: -
v_gene: TRBV6-6
CDR3aa: CASSYLGEGANVLTF
CDR3nt: TGTGCCAGCAGTTATTTGGGTGAAGGGGCCAACGTCCTGACTTTC

j_gene: TRBJ2-1
d_gene: -
abundance: -
v_gene: TRBV6-5
CDR3aa: CASSPSEGVYNEQFF
CDR3nt: TGTGCCAGCAGTCCCTCAGAGGGGGTTTACAATGAGCAGTTCTTC

j_gene: TRBJ1-5
d_gene: TRBD1
abundance: -
v_gene: TRBV4-2
CDR3aa: CASSQDPQGAGNQPQHF
CDR3nt: TGTGCCAGCAGCCAAGATCCACAGGGGGCCGGCAATCAGCCCCAGCATTTT

j_gene: TRBJ2-7
d_gene: -
abundance: -
v_gene: TRBV27
CDR3aa: CASSFLNSYEQYF
CDR3nt: TGTGCCAGCAGTTTCCTGAACTCCTACGAGCAGTACTTC

j_gene: TRBJ2-1
d_gene: -
abundance: once
v_gene: TRBV2
CDR3aa: CASSPQYNEQFF
CDR3nt: TGTGCCAGCAGTCCCCAGTACAATGAGCAGTTCTTC

j_gene: TRBJ2-1
d_gene: TRBD2
abundance: -
v_gene: TRBV29-1
CDR3aa: CSVEDHIGTSGSNEQFF
CDR3nt: TGCAGCGTTGAAGATCATATAGGGACTAGCGGGAGTAATGAGCAGTTCTTC

j_gene: TRBJ2-7
d_gene: -
abundance: -
v_gene: TRBV6-5
CDR3aa: CASSGRGPYEQYF
CDR3nt: TGTGCCAGTAGCGGACGTGGACCCTACGAGCAGTACTTC

j_gene: TRBJ2-7
d_gene: TRBD2
abundance: -
v_gene: TRBV25-1
CDR3aa: CASSGPGGSRQTYEQYF
CDR3nt: TGTGCCAGCAGTGGCCCGGGCGGGAGCAGGCAAACCTACGAGCAGTACTTC

j_gene: TRBJ2-7
d_gene: -
abundance: -
v_gene: TRBV27
CDR3aa: CASSTGGTLPEQYF
CDR3nt: TGTGCCAGCAGTACTGGGGGGACCTTACCGGAGCAGTACTTC

j_gene: TRBJ1-1
d_gene: -
abundance: -
v_gene: TRBV6-6
CDR3aa: CASTPGTEAFF
CDR3nt: TGTGCCAGCACCCCGGGGACTGAAGCTTTCTTT

j_gene: TRBJ2-1
d_gene: -
abundance: -
v_gene: TRBV27
CDR3aa: CASTTGLYNEQFF
CDR3nt: TGTGCCAGCACGACAGGTCTTTACAATGAGCAGTTCTTC

j_gene: TRBJ1-5
d_gene: TRBD1
abundance: few
v_gene: TRBV6-5
CDR3aa: CASRPGTGINQPQHF
CDR3nt: TGTGCCAGCAGGCCCGGGACAGGCATCAATCAGCCCCAGCATTTT

j_gene: TRBJ1-6
d_gene: -
abundance: -
v_gene: TRBV27
CDR3aa: CASTEQGSDNSPLHF
CDR3nt: TGTGCCAGCACCGAACAGGGCTCCGATAATTCACCCCTCCACTTT

j_gene: TRBJ2-1
d_gene: TRBD2
abundance: -
v_gene: TRBV29-1
CDR3aa: CSVEDFSGSMGEQFF
CDR3nt: TGCAGCGTTGAAGATTTTAGCGGGAGTATGGGTGAGCAGTTCTTC

j_gene: TRBJ2-5
d_gene: -
abundance: -
v_gene: TRBV27
CDR3aa: CASSPLPPETQYF
CDR3nt: TGTGCCAGCAGTCCACTTCCCCCGGAGACCCAGTACTTC

j_gene: TRBJ2-2
d_gene: TRBD1
abundance: -
v_gene: TRBV28
CDR3aa: CASSPDRGLTGELFF
CDR3nt: TGTGCCAGCAGTCCTGACAGGGGGCTTACCGGGGAGCTGTTTTTT